This paragraph covers one TCR beta chain sequence. Its antigen is currently unknown. Only in-frame clones appear in the TCRdb table, and some are missing; sequencing was by immunoSEQ multiplex PCR. The repertoire includes about 20,000 clones, 80% to 85% of them detected once, and about 1.5% sits in the top ten. The CDR3 has 16 residues. The germline V and J ends were trimmed by 7 bases and 1 base, with 17 bases remaining between them. Germline V gene data show CDR1 as MDHEN and CDR2 as SYDVKM. This sample is part of a study of T cells in narcolepsy. Looking at the study overall: Healthy controls were enrolled alongside patients with narcolepsy type 1 or type 2. Findings and caveats of the study: Healthy controls reportedly lacked the autoreactive clonotypes serially found in patients' blood. Autoreactive clone sequences were missing from some blood memory CD4+ repertoires.

The V and J genes are TRBV28 and TRBJ2-1; tentatively, D is TRBD2 (6 bases). Sequenced sample: memory (CD45RA-) CD4+ T cells from blood. This sequence originates from a human donor in good health. CDR3 residues: CASNARRGQSYNEQFF. As DNA, the CDR3 is TGTGCCAGCAACGCTAGGCGGGGCCAGTCCTACAATGAGCAGTTCTTC.